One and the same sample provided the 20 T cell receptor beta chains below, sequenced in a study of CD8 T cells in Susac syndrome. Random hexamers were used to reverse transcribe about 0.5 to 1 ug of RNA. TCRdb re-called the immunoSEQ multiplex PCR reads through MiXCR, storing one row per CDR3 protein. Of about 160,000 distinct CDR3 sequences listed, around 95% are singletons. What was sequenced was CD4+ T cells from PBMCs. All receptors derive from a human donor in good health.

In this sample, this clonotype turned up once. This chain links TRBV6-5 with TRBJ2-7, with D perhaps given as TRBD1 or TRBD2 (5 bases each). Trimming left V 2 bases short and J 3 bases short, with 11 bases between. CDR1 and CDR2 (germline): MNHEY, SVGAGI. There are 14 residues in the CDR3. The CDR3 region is CASSYGGQIYEQYF. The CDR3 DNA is TGTGCCAGCAGTTACGGGGGTCAGATCTACGAGCAGTACTTC.

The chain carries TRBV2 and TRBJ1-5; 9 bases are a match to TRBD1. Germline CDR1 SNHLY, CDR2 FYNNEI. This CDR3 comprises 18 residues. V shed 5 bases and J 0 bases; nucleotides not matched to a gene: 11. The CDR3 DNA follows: TGTGCCAGCAGTAACACTATTGGGACAGGGAATAGCAATCAGCCCCAGCATTTT. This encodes CASSNTIGTGNSNQPQHF.

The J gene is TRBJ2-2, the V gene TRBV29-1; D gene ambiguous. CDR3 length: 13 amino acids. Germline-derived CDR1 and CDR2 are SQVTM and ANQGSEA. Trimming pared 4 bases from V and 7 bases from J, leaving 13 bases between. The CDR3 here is CSVGALASGELFF. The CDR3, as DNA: TGCAGCGTTGGTGCCCTTGCTAGCGGGGAGCTGTTTTTT.

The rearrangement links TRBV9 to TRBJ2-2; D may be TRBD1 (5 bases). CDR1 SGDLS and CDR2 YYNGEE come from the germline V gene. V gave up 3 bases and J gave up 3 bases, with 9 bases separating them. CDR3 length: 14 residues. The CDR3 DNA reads TGTGCCAGCAGCGAAGCAGGGTACACCGGGGAGCTGTTTTTT. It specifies CASSEAGYTGELFF.

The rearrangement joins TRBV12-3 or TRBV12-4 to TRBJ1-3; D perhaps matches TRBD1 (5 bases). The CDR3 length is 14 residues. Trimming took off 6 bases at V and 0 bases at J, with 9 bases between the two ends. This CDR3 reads CASRRQSSGNTIYF. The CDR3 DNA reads TGTGCCAGCAGGAGACAGAGCTCTGGAAACACCATATATTTT.

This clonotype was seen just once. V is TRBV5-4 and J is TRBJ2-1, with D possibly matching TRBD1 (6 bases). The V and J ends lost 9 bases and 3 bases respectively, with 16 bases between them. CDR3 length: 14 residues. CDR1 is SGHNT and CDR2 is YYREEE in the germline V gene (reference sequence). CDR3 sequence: CATRVGGNYNEQFF. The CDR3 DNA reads TGTGCCACCCGGGTAGGGGGAAACTACAATGAGCAGTTCTTC.

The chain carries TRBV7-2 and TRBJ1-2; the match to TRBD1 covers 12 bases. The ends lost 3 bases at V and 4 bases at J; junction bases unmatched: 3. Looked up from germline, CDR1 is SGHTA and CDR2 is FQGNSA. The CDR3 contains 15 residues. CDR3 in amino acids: CASSLEGQGAYGYTF. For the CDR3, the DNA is TGTGCCAGCAGCTTGGAGGGACAGGGGGCCTATGGCTACACCTTC.

The CDR3 region is CASSLQRAAGGDTQYF. The CDR3 region has the DNA TGTGCCAGCAGCCTCCAACGGGCAGCCGGTGGGGATACGCAGTATTTT. This chain links TRBV9 with TRBJ2-3; D gene unclear. Germline loops: CDR1 SGDLS, CDR2 YYNGEE. The CDR3 length is 16 residues. Trimming pared 4 bases from V and 6 bases from J, leaving 21 bases between.

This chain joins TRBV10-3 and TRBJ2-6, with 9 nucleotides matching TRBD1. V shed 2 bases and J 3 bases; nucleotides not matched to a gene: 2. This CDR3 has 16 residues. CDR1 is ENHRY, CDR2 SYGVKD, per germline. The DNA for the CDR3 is TGTGCCATCAGTGAGACAGGGGGCGGTGGGGCCAACGTCCTGACTTTC. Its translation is CAISETGGGGANVLTF.

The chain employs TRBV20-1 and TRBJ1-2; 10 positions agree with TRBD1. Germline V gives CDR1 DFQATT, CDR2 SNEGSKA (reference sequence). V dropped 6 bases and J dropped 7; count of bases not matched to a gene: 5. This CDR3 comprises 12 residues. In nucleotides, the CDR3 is TGCAGTGCCGCCGGGACAGGGGCTGGCTACACCTTC. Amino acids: CSAAGTGAGYTF.

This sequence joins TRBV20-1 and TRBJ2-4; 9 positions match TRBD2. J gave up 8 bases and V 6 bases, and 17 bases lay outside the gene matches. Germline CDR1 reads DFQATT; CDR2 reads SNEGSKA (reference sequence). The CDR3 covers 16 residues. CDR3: CSAPDPGGGASDIQYF. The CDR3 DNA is TGCAGTGCGCCGGACCCAGGCGGGGGGGCATCGGACATTCAGTACTTC.

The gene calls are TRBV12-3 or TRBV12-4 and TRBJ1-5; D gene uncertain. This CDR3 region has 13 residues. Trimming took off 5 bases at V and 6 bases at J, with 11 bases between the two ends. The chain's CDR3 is CASSPEGGQPQHF. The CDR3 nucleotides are TGTGCCAGCAGTCCCGAGGGTGGTCAGCCCCAGCATTTT.

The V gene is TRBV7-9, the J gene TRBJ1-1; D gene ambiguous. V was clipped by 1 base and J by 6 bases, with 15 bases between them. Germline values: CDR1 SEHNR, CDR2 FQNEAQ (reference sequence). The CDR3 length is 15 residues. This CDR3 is CASSLDPQARAEAFF. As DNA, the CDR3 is TGTGCCAGCAGCTTAGACCCCCAAGCGCGGGCTGAAGCTTTCTTT. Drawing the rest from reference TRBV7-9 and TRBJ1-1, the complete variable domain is DTGVSQNPRHKITKRGQNVTFRCDPISEHNRLYWYRQTLGQGPEFLTYFQNEAQLEKSRLLSDRFSAERPKGSFSTLEIQRTEQGDSAMYLCASSLDPQARAEAFFGQGTRLTVV.

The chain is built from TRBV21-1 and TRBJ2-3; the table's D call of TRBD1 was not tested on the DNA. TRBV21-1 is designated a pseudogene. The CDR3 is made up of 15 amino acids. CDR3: CASSSTGTRRDTQYF. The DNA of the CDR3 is TGTGCCAGCAGCTCAACCGGGACTAGACGAGATACGCAGTATTTT.

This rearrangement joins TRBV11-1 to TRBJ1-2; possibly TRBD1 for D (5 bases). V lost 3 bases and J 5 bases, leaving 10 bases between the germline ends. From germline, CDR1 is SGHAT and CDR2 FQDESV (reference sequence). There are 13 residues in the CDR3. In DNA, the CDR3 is TGTGCCAGCAGCTTGGGGGTCCGATATGGCTACACCTTC. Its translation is CASSLGVRYGYTF.

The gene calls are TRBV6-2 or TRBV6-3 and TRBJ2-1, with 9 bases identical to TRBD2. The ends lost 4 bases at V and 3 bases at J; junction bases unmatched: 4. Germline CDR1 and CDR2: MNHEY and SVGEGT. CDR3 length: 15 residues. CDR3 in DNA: TGTGCCAGCAGTTTCCGAGCGGGGGGCTACAATGAGCAGTTCTTC. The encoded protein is CASSFRAGGYNEQFF.

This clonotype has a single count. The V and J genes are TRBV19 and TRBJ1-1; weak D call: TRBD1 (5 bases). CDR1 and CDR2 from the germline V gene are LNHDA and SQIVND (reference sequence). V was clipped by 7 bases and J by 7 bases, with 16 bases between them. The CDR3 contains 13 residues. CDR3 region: CASIYGGSGEAFF. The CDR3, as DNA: TGTGCCAGTATCTACGGGGGTTCGGGTGAAGCTTTCTTT.

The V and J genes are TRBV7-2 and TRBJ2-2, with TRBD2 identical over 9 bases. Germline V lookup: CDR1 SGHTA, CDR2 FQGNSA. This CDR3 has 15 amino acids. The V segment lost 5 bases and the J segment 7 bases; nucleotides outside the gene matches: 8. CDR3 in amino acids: CASSPQRGDVGELFF. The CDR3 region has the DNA TGTGCCAGCAGCCCGCAGCGGGGGGATGTCGGGGAGCTGTTTTTT.

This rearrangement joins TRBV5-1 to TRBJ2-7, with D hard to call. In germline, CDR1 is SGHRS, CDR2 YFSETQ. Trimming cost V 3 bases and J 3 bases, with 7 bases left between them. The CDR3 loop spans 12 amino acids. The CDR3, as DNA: TGCGCCAGCAGCTCCGTGGGCTACGAGCAGTACTTC. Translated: CASSSVGYEQYF. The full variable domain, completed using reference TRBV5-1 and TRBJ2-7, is KAGVTQTPRYLIKTRGQQVTLSCSPISGHRSVSWYQQTPGQGLQFLFEYFSETQRNKGNFPGRFSGRQFSNSRSEMNVSTLELGDSALYLCASSSVGYEQYFGPGTRLTVT.

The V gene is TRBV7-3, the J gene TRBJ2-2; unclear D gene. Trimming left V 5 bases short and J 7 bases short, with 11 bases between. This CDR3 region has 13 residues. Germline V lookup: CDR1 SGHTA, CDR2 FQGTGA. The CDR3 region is CASSPGLGGELFF. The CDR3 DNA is TGTGCCAGCAGCCCCGGCCTCGGCGGGGAGCTGTTTTTT.